A selection of T cell receptor beta chains follows, all from one sample in a study of cytomegalovirus exposure and HLA in healthy donors. Data came from immunoSEQ multiplex PCR; TCRdb stores just in-frame clones and leaves some out. Of 100,000 to 150,000 clones in the sample, more than 60% were seen once. The material sequenced was PBMCs. These receptors came from a woman aged 50 to 65 in good health and CMV-seropositive. Both conserved end residues are part of each CDR3.

v_gene: TRBV6-5; len: 13; j_gene: TRBJ1-1; CDR3aa: CASRSYRGSEAFF
v_gene: TRBV7-9; len: 15; j_gene: TRBJ2-5; CDR3aa: CASTITSGGAETQYF
v_gene: TRBV19; len: 14; j_gene: TRBJ1-2; CDR3aa: CASSIQGANYGYTF
v_gene: TRBV18; len: 18; j_gene: TRBJ2-6; CDR3aa: CASSPQGREVSGANVLTF
v_gene: TRBV4-3; len: 16; j_gene: TRBJ2-7; CDR3aa: CASSQGPGQGYYEQYF
v_gene: TRBV7-9; len: 16; j_gene: TRBJ2-2; CDR3aa: CASSTTRGVSSGELFF
v_gene: TRBV29-1; len: 13; j_gene: TRBJ1-1; CDR3aa: CSVPTPGDTEAFF
v_gene: TRBV2; len: 13; j_gene: TRBJ1-5; CDR3aa: CASKWEGQEPQHF
v_gene: TRBV12-2; len: 17; j_gene: TRBJ2-7; CDR3aa: CASRSLTGTSDPYEQYF
v_gene: TRBV7-9; len: 16; j_gene: TRBJ2-7; CDR3aa: CASSSLTRTGDNEQYF
v_gene: TRBV6-5; len: 12; j_gene: TRBJ2-1; CDR3aa: CASTTGSNEQFF
v_gene: TRBV7-7; len: 14; j_gene: TRBJ2-2; CDR3aa: CASSLIQNTGELFF
v_gene: TRBV7-8; len: 12; j_gene: TRBJ2-3; CDR3aa: CASSFVVDTQYF
v_gene: TRBV5-1; len: 15; j_gene: TRBJ2-7; CDR3aa: CASSLQGAGRDEQYF
v_gene: TRBV2; len: 16; j_gene: TRBJ1-3; CDR3aa: CASSEAAGRFGNTIYF
v_gene: TRBV21-1; len: 17; j_gene: TRBJ2-1; CDR3aa: CASSKGPTSGGRKEQFF
v_gene: TRBV6-6; len: 14; j_gene: TRBJ1-2; CDR3aa: CASTYGGEDYGYTF
v_gene: TRBV19; len: 14; j_gene: TRBJ1-1; CDR3aa: CASRNDPGQGEAFF
v_gene: TRBV7-9; len: 15; j_gene: TRBJ2-1; CDR3aa: CASSLASGGADEQFF
v_gene: TRBV4-2; len: 16; j_gene: TRBJ2-5; CDR3aa: CASSPGLATHRETQYF
v_gene: TRBV18; len: 14; j_gene: TRBJ2-5; CDR3aa: CASSPPQGEETQYF
v_gene: TRBV28; len: 14; j_gene: TRBJ1-5; CDR3aa: CASSFGQINQPQHF
v_gene: TRBV27; len: 14; j_gene: TRBJ1-2; CDR3aa: CASSPRQGFYGYTF
v_gene: TRBV5-4; len: 14; j_gene: TRBJ2-7; CDR3aa: CASSAGRGGTEQYF
v_gene: TRBV10-3; len: 14; j_gene: TRBJ2-7; CDR3aa: CAISSASGPYEQYF
v_gene: TRBV4-2; len: 16; j_gene: TRBJ2-2; CDR3aa: CASSQGAGASTGELFF
v_gene: TRBV7-8; len: 17; j_gene: TRBJ2-7; CDR3aa: CASSLGTSGVSSYEQYF
v_gene: TRBV2; len: 18; j_gene: TRBJ2-7; CDR3aa: CASSRTDDPGLAGDEQYF
v_gene: TRBV7-9; len: 15; j_gene: TRBJ2-3; CDR3aa: CASSSRAANTDTQYF
v_gene: TRBV10-3; len: 16; j_gene: TRBJ2-3; CDR3aa: CAIGSVGGMGTDTQYF
v_gene: TRBV7-2; len: 17; j_gene: TRBJ2-6; CDR3aa: CASSSAGTNSGANVLTF
v_gene: TRBV6-5; len: 15; j_gene: TRBJ1-2; CDR3aa: CASSYSGQGDYGYTF
v_gene: TRBV5-4; len: 15; j_gene: TRBJ2-1; CDR3aa: CASSMDRGPYNEQFF
v_gene: TRBV19; len: 16; j_gene: TRBJ2-3; CDR3aa: CASSIDGIKFGNTQYF
v_gene: TRBV4-1; len: 13; j_gene: TRBJ2-7; CDR3aa: CASSTSGRYEQYF
v_gene: TRBV4-3; len: 16; j_gene: TRBJ1-5; CDR3aa: CASSQDWADPNQPQHF
v_gene: TRBV4-2; len: 15; j_gene: NA; CDR3aa: CASSRGLGGAYEQYF
v_gene: TRBV30; len: 13; j_gene: TRBJ1-2; CDR3aa: CAWSVGQSYGYTF
v_gene: TRBV4-1; len: 17; j_gene: TRBJ2-1; CDR3aa: CASSQDSGTGSYNEQFF